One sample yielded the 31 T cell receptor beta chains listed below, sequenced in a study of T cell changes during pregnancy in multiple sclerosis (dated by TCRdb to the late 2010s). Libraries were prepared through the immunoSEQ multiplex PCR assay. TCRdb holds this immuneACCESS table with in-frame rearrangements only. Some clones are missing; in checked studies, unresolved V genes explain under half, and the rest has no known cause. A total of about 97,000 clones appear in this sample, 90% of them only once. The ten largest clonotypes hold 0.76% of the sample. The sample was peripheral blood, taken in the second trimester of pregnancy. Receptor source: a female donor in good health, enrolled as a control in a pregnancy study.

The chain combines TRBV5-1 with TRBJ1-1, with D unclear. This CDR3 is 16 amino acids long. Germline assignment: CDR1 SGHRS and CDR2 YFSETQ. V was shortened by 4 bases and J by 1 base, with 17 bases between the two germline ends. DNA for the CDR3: TGCGCCAGCAGCCCCGGAGGTGCACAGACGAACACTGAAGCTTTCTTT. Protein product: CASSPGGAQTNTEAFF. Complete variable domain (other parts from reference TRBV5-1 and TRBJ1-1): KAGVTQTPRYLIKTRGQQVTLSCSPISGHRSVSWYQQTPGQGLQFLFEYFSETQRNKGNFPGRFSGRQFSNSRSEMNVSTLELGDSALYLCASSPGGAQTNTEAFFGQGTRLTVV.

The CDR3 DNA follows: TGCGCCAGCAGCTTGTTTAGGGACAGGGACGAGTACACTGAAGCTTTCTTT. This codes for CASSLFRDRDEYTEAFF. The rearrangement uses TRBV5-1 and TRBJ1-1, with 9 positions matching TRBD1. V gave up 1 base and J gave up 3 bases; unmatched junction bases: 10. CDR3 size: 17 residues. Germline CDR1 and CDR2: SGHRS and YFSETQ.

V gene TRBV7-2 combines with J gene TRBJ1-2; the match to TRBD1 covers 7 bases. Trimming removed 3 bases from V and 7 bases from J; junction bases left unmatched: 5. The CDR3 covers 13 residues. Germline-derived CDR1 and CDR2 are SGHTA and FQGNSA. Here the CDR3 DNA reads TGTGCCAGCAGCTTTGAGGGGGCGCGTGGCTACACCTTC. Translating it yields CASSFEGARGYTF.

The CDR3 nucleotides read TGTGCCAGTAGTGTGGGACAGGCATCGGCTGGGGCCAACGTCCTGACTTTC. It is translated as CASSVGQASAGANVLTF. J is TRBJ2-6 and V is TRBV19; 8 nucleotides line up with TRBD1. The CDR3 runs to 17 residues. Germline-derived CDR1 and CDR2 are LNHDA and SQIVND (reference sequence). The junction had 8 bases not matched to a gene; V was cut back by 5 bases and J by 2 bases.

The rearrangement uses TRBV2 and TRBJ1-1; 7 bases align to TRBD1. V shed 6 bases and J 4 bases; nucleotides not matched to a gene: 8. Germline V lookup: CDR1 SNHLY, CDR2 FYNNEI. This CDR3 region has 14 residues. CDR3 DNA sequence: TGTGCCAGCAGGCAATCACAGGGGACCACTGAAGCTTTCTTT. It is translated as CASRQSQGTTEAFF.

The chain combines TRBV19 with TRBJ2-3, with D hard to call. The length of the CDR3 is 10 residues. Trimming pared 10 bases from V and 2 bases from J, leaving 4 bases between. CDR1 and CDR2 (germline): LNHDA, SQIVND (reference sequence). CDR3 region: CAIITDTQYF. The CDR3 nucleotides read TGTGCCATCATCACAGATACGCAGTATTTT.

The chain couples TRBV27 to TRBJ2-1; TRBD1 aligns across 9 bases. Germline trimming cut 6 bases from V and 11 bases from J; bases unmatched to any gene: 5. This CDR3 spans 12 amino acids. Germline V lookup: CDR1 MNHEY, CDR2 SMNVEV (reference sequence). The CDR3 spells CASSWDRAKQFF. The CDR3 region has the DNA TGTGCCAGCAGCTGGGACAGGGCGAAGCAGTTCTTC.

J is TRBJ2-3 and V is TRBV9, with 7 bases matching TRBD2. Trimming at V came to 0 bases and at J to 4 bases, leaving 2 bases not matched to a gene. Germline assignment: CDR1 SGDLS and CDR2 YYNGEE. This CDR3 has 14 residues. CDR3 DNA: TGTGCCAGCAGCGTAGAGGGGAGGGCAGATACGCAGTATTTT. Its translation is CASSVEGRADTQYF.

CDR3 sequence reads: CASSPTRGEAFF. The CDR3, as DNA: TGTGCCAGCTCACCAACAAGGGGAGAAGCTTTCTTT. V and J are TRBV18 and TRBJ1-1, with D tentatively TRBD1 (5 bases). Trimming removed 2 bases at V and 8 bases at J, with 9 bases between. This CDR3 region has 12 residues. Per germline, CDR1 KGHSH and CDR2 LQKENI.

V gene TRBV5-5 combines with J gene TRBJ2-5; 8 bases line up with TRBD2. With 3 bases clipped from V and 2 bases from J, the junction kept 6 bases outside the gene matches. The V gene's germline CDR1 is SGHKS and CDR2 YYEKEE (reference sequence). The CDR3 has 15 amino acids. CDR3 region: CASSWLGGVQETQYF. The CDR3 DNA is TGTGCCAGCAGCTGGCTCGGGGGGGTTCAAGAGACCCAGTACTTC.

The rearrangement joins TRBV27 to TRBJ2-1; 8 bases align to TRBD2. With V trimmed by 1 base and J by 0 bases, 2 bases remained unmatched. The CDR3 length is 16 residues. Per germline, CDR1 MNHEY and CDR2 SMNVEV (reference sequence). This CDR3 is CASSLFSGSSYNEQFF. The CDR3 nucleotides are TGTGCCAGCAGTTTATTCAGCGGGAGCTCCTACAATGAGCAGTTCTTC.

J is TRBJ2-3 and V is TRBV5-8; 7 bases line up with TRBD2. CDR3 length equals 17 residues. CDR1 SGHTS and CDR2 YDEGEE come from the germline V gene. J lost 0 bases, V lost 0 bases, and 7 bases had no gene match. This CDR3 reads CASSLGTPGGSTDTQYF. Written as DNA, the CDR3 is TGTGCCAGCAGCTTGGGCACCCCGGGAGGAAGCACAGATACGCAGTATTTT.

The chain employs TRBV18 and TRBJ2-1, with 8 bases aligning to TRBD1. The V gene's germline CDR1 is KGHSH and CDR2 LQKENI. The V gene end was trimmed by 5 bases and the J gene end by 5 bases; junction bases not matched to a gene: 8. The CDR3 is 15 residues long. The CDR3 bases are TGTGCCAGCTCAACCCGACAGGGGCTAGACAATGAGCAGTTCTTC. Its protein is CASSTRQGLDNEQFF. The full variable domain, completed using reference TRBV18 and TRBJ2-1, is NAGVMQNPRHLVRRRGQEARLRCSPMKGHSHVYWYRQLPEEGLKFMVYLQKENIIDESGMPKERFSAEFPKEGPSILRIQQVVRGDSAAYFCASSTRQGLDNEQFFGPGTRLTVL.

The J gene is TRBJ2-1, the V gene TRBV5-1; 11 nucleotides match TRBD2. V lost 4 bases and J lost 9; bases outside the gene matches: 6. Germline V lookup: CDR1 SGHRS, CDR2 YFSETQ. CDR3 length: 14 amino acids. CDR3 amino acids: CASSRTSGYLEQFF. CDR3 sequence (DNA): TGCGCCAGCAGCCGGACTAGCGGGTATCTTGAGCAGTTCTTC.

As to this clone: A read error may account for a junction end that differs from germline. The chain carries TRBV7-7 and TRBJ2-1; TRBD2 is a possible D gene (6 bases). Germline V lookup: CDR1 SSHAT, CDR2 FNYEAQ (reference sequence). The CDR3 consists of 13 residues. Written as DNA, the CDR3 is TGTGCTAGCAGCTTAGCGATACTAGCAGAGCAGTTCTTC. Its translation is CASSLAILAEQFF.

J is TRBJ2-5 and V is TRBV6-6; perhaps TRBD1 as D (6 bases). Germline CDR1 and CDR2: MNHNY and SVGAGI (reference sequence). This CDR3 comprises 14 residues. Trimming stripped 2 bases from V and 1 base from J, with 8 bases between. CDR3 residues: CASSYRDIQETQYF. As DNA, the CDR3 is TGTGCCAGCAGTTACAGGGACATCCAAGAGACCCAGTACTTC.

CDR3 coding DNA: TGCAGCGTTGTGGCGACAGGGGGCGAAGCTTTCTTT. It yields the protein CSVVATGGEAFF. The chain joins TRBV29-1 to TRBJ1-1, with 10 nucleotides matching TRBD1. V shed 4 bases, J shed 8 bases, and the junction held 4 bases outside the gene matches. The CDR3 totals 12 residues. Germline assignment: CDR1 SQVTM and CDR2 ANQGSEA.

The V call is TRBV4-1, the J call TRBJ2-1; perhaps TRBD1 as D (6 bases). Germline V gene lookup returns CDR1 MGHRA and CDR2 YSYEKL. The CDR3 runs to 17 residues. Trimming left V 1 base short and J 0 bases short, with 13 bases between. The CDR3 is CASSQAPDRRSYNEQFF. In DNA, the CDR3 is TGCGCCAGCAGCCAAGCCCCCGACAGGCGCTCCTACAATGAGCAGTTCTTC.

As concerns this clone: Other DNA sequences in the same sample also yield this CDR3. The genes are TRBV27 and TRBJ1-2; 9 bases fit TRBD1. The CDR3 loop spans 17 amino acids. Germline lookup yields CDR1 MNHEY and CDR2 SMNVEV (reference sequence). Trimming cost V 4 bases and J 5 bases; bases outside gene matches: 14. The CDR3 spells CASSSALGQGGRYGYTF. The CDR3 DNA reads TGTGCCAGCAGTTCCGCACTGGGACAGGGAGGACGGTATGGCTACACCTTC.

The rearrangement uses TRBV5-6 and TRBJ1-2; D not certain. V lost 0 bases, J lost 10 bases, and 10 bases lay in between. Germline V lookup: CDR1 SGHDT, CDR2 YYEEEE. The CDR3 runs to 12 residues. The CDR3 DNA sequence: TGTGCCAGCAGCTTGGGTAGGAGTTCCTACACCTTC. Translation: CASSLGRSSYTF.

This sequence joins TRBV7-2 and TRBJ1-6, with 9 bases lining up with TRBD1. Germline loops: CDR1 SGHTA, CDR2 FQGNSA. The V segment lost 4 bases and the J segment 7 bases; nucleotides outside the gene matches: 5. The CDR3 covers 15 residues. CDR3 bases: TGTGCCAGCAGCTCTACAGGGGGCTACAATTCACCCCTCCACTTT. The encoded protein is CASSSTGGYNSPLHF.

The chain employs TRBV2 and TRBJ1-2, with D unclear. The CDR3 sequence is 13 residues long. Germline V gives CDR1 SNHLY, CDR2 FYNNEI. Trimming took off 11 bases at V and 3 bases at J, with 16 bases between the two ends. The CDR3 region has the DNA TGTGCCTGGCGGGATTCCGACGACTATGGCTACACCTTC. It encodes CAWRDSDDYGYTF.

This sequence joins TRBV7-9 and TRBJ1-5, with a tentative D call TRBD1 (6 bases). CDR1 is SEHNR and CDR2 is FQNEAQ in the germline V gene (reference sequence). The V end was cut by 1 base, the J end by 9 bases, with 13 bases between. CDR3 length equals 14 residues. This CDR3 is CASSLDGGAGPQHF. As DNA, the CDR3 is TGTGCCAGCAGCTTAGATGGGGGGGCCGGGCCCCAGCATTTT.

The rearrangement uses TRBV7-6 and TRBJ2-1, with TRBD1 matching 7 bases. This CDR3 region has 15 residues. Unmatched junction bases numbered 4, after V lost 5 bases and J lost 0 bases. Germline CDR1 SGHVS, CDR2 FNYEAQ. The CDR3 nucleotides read TGTGCCAGCAGCCGACAGGGTCGCTCCTACAATGAGCAGTTCTTC. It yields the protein CASSRQGRSYNEQFF.

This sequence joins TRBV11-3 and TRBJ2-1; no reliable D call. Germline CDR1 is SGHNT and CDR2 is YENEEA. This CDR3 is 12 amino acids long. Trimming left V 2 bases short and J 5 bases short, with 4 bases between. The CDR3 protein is CASSLRDNEQFF. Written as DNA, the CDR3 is TGTGCCAGCAGCTTACGGGACAATGAGCAGTTCTTC.

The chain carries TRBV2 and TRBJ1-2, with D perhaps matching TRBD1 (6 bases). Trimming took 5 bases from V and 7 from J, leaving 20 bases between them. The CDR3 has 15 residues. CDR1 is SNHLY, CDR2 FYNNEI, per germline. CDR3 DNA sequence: TGTGCCAGCAGTACGCATCAGGACAGCCCCATTGGCTACACCTTC. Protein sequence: CASSTHQDSPIGYTF.

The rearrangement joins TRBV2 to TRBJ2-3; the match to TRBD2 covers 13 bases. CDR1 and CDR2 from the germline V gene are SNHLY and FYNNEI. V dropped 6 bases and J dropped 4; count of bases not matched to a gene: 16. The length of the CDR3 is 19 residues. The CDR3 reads CASRRQGLAGDGGPDTQYF. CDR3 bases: TGTGCCAGCAGACGACAAGGACTAGCGGGAGATGGGGGTCCAGATACGCAGTATTTT.

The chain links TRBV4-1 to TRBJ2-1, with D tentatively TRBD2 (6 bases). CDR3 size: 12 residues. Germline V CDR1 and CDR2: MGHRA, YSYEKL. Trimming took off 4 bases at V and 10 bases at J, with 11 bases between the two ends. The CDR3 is CASSPGTGEQFF. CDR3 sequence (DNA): TGCGCCAGCAGCCCAGGGACTGGAGAGCAGTTCTTC.

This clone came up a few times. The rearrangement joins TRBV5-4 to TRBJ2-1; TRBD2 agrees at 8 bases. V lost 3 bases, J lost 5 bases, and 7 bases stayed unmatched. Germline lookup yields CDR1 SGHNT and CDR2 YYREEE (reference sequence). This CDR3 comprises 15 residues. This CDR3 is CASSSGTSWNNEQFF. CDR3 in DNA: TGTGCCAGCAGCTCCGGGACTAGTTGGAACAATGAGCAGTTCTTC. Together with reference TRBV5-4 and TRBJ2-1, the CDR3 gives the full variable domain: ETGVTQSPTHLIKTRGQQVTLRCSSQSGHNTVSWYQQALGQGPQFIFQYYREEENGRGNFPPRFSGLQFPNYSSELNVNALELDDSALYLCASSSGTSWNNEQFFGPGTRLTVL.

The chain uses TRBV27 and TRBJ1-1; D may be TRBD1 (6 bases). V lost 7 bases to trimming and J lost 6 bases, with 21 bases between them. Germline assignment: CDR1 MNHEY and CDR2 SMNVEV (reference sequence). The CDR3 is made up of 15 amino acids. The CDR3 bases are TGTGCCAGCAAAGGGGGGGCGAGGGTTGGCCCTGAAGCTTTCTTT. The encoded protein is CASKGGARVGPEAFF.

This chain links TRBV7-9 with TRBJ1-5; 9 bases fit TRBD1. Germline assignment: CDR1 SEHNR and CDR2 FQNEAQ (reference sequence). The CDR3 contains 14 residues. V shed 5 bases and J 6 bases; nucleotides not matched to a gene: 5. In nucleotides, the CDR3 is TGTGCCAGCAGCCTAACAGGGGGCGGTCAGCCCCAGCATTTT. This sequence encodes CASSLTGGGQPQHF.